This record concerns one TCR beta chain sequence. The sample is drawn from a study of T cell changes during pregnancy in multiple sclerosis. The protocol was immunoSEQ multiplex PCR, while the TCRdb copy is restricted to in-frame clones and leaves out a portion. Of 55,000 to 85,000 clones detected, roughly 92% appear once; the ten largest clones hold about 2%. Trimming took 4 bases from V and 8 from J; bases not matched to a gene: 7. Germline CDR1 is LNHDA and CDR2 is SQIVND (reference sequence). CDR3 length: 13 residues. This specimen consisted of peripheral blood, obtained in the second trimester of pregnancy. This sequence originates from a female donor with multiple sclerosis, enrolled in a pregnancy study. The chain employs TRBV19 and TRBJ1-2; 7 bases are a match to TRBD1. CDR3 coding DNA: TGTGCCAGTAGTAGAGACAGGGTCGGCGGCTACACCTTC. Its protein product is CASSRDRVGGYTF.